This T cell receptor beta chain emerged from a study of blood T cell repertoires in COVID-19. Background on the study: Sources were T cells, B-cell-depleted T cells, or PBMCs; the material itself was cDNA or gDNA.

Profiled with immunoSEQ multiplex PCR; TCRdb holds only in-frame clones, not every one. The sample shows around 270,000 clones, roughly nine tenths of them seen only once. Germline CDR1 and CDR2: WNHNN and SYGVQD (reference sequence). V gave up 4 bases and J gave up 1 base, with 7 bases separating them. There are 13 residues in the CDR3. In this sample, this clone turned up once. The receptor was isolated from a man aged 55-75 years who had recovered from COVID-19. The sequenced sample consisted of peripheral blood. This chain links TRBV10-1 with TRBJ1-1, with D maybe TRBD1 (6 bases). As DNA, the CDR3 is TGCGCCAGCAGTGTACAGGGGAACACTGAAGCTTTCTTT. Its protein is CASSVQGNTEAFF.